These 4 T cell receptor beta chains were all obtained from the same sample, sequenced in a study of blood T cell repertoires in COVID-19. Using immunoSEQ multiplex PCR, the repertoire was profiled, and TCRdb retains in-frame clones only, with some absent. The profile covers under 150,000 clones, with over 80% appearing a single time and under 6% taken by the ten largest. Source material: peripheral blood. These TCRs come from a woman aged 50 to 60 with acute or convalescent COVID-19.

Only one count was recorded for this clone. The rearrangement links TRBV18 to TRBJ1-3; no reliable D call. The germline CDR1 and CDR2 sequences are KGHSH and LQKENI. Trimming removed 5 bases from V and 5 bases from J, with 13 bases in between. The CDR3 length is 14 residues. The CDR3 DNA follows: TGTGCCAGCTCAGCGGGGATCGGGAGAAACACCATATATTTT. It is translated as CASSAGIGRNTIYF.

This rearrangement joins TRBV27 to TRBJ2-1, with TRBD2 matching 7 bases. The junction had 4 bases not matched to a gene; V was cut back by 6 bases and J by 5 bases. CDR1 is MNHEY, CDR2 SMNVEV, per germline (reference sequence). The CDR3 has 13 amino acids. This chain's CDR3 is CASRSGENNEQFF. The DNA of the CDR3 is TGTGCCAGCAGAAGCGGGGAAAACAATGAGCAGTTCTTC.

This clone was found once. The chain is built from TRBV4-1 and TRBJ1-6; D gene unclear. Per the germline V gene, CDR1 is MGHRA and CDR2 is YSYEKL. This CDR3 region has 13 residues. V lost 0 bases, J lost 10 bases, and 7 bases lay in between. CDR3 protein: CASSQEAGSPLHF. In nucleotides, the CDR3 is TGCGCCAGCAGCCAAGAGGCGGGATCACCCCTCCACTTT.

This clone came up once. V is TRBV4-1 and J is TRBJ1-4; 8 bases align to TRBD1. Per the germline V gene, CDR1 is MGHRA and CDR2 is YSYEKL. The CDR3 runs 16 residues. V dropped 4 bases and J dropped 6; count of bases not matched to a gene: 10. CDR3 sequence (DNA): TGCGCCAGCAGCCTCGGTGAACAGGGGGTCCATGAAAAACTGTTTTTT. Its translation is CASSLGEQGVHEKLFF.